Below, 9 T cell receptor beta chains from the same sample are listed, as sequenced in a study of blood T cell repertoires in COVID-19. Using immunoSEQ multiplex PCR, the repertoire was profiled, and TCRdb retains in-frame clones only, with some absent. Among over 200,000 clones, roughly 85% were seen once, and the ten largest hold 11%. Sequencing was done on a sample of PBMCs or T cells enriched from blood (not recorded which). These receptor sequences come from a man younger than 40 who had recovered from COVID-19.

Written as DNA, the CDR3 is TGTGCCAGCAGCTCACCGGGACAGTTCTACAATGAGCAGTTCTTC. It codes for CASSSPGQFYNEQFF. J is TRBJ2-1 and V is TRBV11-2; 7 nucleotides line up with TRBD1. This CDR3 comprises 15 residues. CDR1 is SGHAT, CDR2 FQNNGV, per germline. Trimming removed 4 bases from V and 3 bases from J; junction bases left unmatched: 6.

The genes are TRBV13 and TRBJ1-5, with D perhaps matching TRBD1 (6 bases). V lost 5 bases and J lost 1, with 12 bases in between. Germline loops: CDR1 PRHDT, CDR2 FYEKMQ (reference sequence). This CDR3 has 15 amino acids. The CDR3 bases are TGTGCCAGCAGCCAGCGGACAGACAGCAATCAGCCCCAGCATTTT. Encoded protein: CASSQRTDSNQPQHF.

This sequence joins TRBV30 and TRBJ1-1, with a possible D match to TRBD1 (6 bases). The CDR3 runs 13 residues. Germline V lookup: CDR1 GTSNPN, CDR2 SVGIG (reference sequence). Between the trimmed V and J ends, which lost 5 bases and 7 bases, there was a span of 17 bases. CDR3 amino acids: CAWGRGLSSEAFF. Here the CDR3 DNA reads TGTGCCTGGGGGCGGGGGCTATCCAGTGAAGCTTTCTTT.

The chain joins TRBV30 to TRBJ1-5; weak D call: TRBD1 (6 bases). The CDR3 contains 13 residues. Trimming removed 4 bases at V and 5 bases at J, with 12 bases between. CDR1 GTSNPN and CDR2 SVGIG come from the germline V gene (reference sequence). In DNA form, the CDR3 reads TGTGCCTGGACCGGACAGACACATCAGCCCCAGCATTTT. Residues: CAWTGQTHQPQHF.

The chain has TRBV6-5 and TRBJ2-2; 10 nucleotides align to TRBD2. Germline CDR1 reads MNHEY; CDR2 reads SVGAGI. The CDR3 contains 16 residues. J lost 6 bases, V lost 2 bases, and 6 bases had no gene match. The CDR3 spells CASSYGGTSVAGELFF. The CDR3 DNA follows: TGTGCCAGCAGTTACGGGGGGACTAGCGTCGCCGGGGAGCTGTTTTTT.

The J gene is TRBJ1-3, the V gene TRBV7-6, with a possible D match to TRBD1 (5 bases). The CDR3 runs 17 residues. Germline assignment: CDR1 SGHVS and CDR2 FNYEAQ. The V and J ends lost 2 bases and 1 base respectively, with 15 bases between them. The CDR3 sequence: CASSLRGAQGSGNTIYF. In DNA form, the CDR3 reads TGTGCCAGCAGCTTACGCGGCGCTCAGGGATCTGGAAACACCATATATTTT.

V usage is TRBV7-2 and J usage is TRBJ1-1; unclear D gene. Germline V CDR1 and CDR2: SGHTA, FQGNSA. Trimming took 4 bases from V and 0 from J, leaving 6 bases between them. The CDR3 runs to 13 residues. CDR3 amino acids: CASSYIMNTEAFF. In DNA, the CDR3 is TGTGCCAGCAGCTACATAATGAACACTGAAGCTTTCTTT.

This chain joins TRBV10-3 and TRBJ1-2; D uncertain. The germline V gene has CDR1 ENHRY and CDR2 SYGVKD. Trimming stripped 0 bases from V and 6 bases from J, with 14 bases between. The CDR3 length is 15 residues. Written as DNA, the CDR3 is TGTGCCATCAGTGAGTCCGGATTTGGGGAGGATGGCTACACCTTC. It is translated as CAISESGFGEDGYTF.

The V and J genes are TRBV11-2 and TRBJ2-3; TRBD2 matches 9 bases. The germline V gene encodes CDR1 SGHAT and CDR2 FQNNGV. The CDR3 is 14 amino acids. The V gene end was trimmed by 3 bases and the J gene end by 6 bases; junction bases not matched to a gene: 4. CDR3 residues: CASSLGSGSDTQYF. CDR3 nucleotide sequence: TGTGCCAGCAGCTTGGGTAGCGGGAGCGATACGCAGTATTTT.